Included here is one T cell receptor (beta chain) sequence, with context. This entry belongs to a study of Ad26.COV2.S vaccination and SARS-CoV-2 variants. In the study overall: Donor was assigned to the Ad26.COV2.S arm of trial COV1001. Dosing was one shot or two shots 56 days apart.

Generated by immunoSEQ multiplex PCR, the TCRdb table keeps only in-frame clones and is missing some. Here the sample spans over 400,000 clones, around 93% being singletons. The length of the CDR3 is 15 residues. The ends were cut back, 5 bases at V and 3 bases at J, with 17 bases in the middle. Germline values: CDR1 SGHTA, CDR2 FQGNSA. The treatment here: over 15 received Ad26.COV2.S at low or high dose, single or two shots; 5 received placebo; per-sample allocation not given. The samples date from day 63 after the first vaccine or placebo injection. The V gene is TRBV7-2, the J gene TRBJ2-7; weak D call: TRBD2 (6 bases). Sequences were derived from peripheral blood, sampled in a trial of Ad26.COV2.S vaccine versus placebo. The sequence derives from a person aged 18-65 years who received the Ad26.COV2.S COVID-19 vaccine or a placebo. For the CDR3, the DNA is TGTGCCAGCAGCCTAGAAGGGACGGGAGACTACGAGCAGTACTTC. Amino acids: CASSLEGTGDYEQYF.